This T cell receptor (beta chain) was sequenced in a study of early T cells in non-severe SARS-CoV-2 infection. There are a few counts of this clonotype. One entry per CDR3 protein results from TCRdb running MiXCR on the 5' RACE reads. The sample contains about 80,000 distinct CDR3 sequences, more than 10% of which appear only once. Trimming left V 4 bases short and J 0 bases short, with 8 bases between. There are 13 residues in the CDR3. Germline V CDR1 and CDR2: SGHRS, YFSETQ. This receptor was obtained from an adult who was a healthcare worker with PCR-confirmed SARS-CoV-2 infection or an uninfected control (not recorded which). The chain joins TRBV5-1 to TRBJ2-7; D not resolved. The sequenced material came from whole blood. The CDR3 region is CASSLRLSYEQYF. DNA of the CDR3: TGCGCCAGCAGCCTCCGCCTCTCCTACGAGCAGTACTTC.